This TCR beta chain was identified in a study of cytomegalovirus exposure and HLA in healthy donors. Background on the study: When fewer than 400 donors were genotyped, 80% to 90% of them were found to fall in the Caucasian-associated ancestry cluster.

Primers for the PCR totalled 60 Vbeta and 13 Jbeta. Only in-frame clones appear in the TCRdb table, and some are missing; sequencing was by immunoSEQ multiplex PCR. Recorded for this sample: about 160,000 clones. V was pared by 3 bases and J by 7 bases, with 13 bases between. The germline V gene encodes CDR1 LGHNA and CDR2 YNFKEQ. The CDR3 sequence is 13 residues long. Study-wide results and caveats: The authors later linked a missense DCLRE1C variant to TCR beta V- and J-gene trimming. Cytomegalovirus-associated TCR beta chains were listed, numbering some 150.

Details on this clone: Its antigen is undetermined.

The sequence came from a woman between 45 and 65 years old in good health and CMV-seronegative. The specimen sequenced was PBMCs. This chain joins TRBV4-2 and TRBJ2-7; D perhaps matches TRBD2 (7 bases). CDR3 protein: CASSQGGAWEQYF. The CDR3 DNA follows: TGTGCCAGCAGCCAGGGGGGGGCGTGGGAGCAGTACTTC.